This T cell receptor beta chain is drawn from a study of CD8 T cells in Susac syndrome. Study outcomes and limitations: As the study acknowledged, the number of individuals who were part of its TCR sequencing and HLA analysis was relatively small.

The V and J ends lost 2 bases and 6 bases respectively, with 8 bases between them. This CDR3 comprises 13 residues. Looked up from germline, CDR1 is MNHEY and CDR2 is SMNVEV (reference sequence). The T cells that were sequenced for TCR beta were CD8+ and CD4+ cells from blood. Both CD4+ and CD8+ T cells were negatively isolated, and TEMRA cells underwent FACS enrichment. Reverse transcription used roughly 0.5 to 1 ug RNA and random hexamers. Amplification of TCR beta CDR3 used immunoSEQ multiplex PCR across 54 Vbeta and 13 Jbeta. TCRdb processed the immunoSEQ multiplex PCR reads anew with MiXCR; each CDR3 protein has one entry. This repertoire shows over 200,000 distinct CDR3 sequences, roughly 94% found once; its top ten account for around 0.08%. As for this clonotype: Its matching antigen is unknown.

V gene TRBV27 combines with J gene TRBJ1-5; D unresolved. The sequencing sample was made of CD4+ T cells from PBMCs. This clonotype was obtained from a human donor with multiple sclerosis. The CDR3 sequence: CASSLRFGQPQHF. DNA of the CDR3: TGTGCCAGCAGTTTACGGTTCGGTCAGCCCCAGCATTTT.